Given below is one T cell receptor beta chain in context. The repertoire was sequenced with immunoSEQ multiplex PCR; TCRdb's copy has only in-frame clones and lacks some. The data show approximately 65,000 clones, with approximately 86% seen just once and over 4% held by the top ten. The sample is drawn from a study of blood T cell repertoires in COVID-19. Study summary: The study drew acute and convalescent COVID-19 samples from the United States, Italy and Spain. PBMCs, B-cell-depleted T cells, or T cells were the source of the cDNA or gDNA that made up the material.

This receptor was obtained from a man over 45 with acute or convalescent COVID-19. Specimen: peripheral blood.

As DNA, the CDR3 is TGTGCCAGCAGCTTGCAGGGGGCGTATGCTTTCGGCTACACCTTC. Encoded protein: CASSLQGAYAFGYTF. The chain employs TRBV7-9 and TRBJ1-2; 8 nucleotides align to TRBD1. With V trimmed by 3 bases and J by 8 bases, 11 bases remained unmatched. The CDR3 is 15 residues long. Germline loops: CDR1 SEHNR, CDR2 FQNEAQ (reference sequence).